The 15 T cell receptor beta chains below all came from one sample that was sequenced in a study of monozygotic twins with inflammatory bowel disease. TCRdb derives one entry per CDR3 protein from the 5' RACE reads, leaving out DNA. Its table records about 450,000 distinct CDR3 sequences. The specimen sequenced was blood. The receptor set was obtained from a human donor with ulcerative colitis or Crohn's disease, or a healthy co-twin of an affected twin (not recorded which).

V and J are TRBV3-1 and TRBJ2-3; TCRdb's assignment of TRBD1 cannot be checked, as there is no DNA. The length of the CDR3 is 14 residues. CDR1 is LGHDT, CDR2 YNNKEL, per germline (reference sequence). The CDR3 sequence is CASRAPGGTDTQYF.

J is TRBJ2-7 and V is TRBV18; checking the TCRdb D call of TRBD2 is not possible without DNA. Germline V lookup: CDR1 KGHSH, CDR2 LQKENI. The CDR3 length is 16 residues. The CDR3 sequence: CASSPRTGLAGGPANF.

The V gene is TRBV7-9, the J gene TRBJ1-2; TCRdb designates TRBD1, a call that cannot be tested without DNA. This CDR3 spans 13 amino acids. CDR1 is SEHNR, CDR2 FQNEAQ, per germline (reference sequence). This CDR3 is CASSSRTSHGYTF. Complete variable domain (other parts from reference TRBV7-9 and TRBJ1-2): DTGVSQNPRHKITKRGQNVTFRCDPISEHNRLYWYRQTLGQGPEFLTYFQNEAQLEKSRLLSDRFSAERPKGSFSTLEIQRTEQGDSAMYLCASSSRTSHGYTFGSGTRLTVV.

CDR3 region: CASIPGQPFGNTIYF. The chain employs TRBV12-3 or TRBV12-4 and TRBJ1-3; TCRdb's D call of TRBD1 is untestable without DNA. This CDR3 is 15 amino acids long.

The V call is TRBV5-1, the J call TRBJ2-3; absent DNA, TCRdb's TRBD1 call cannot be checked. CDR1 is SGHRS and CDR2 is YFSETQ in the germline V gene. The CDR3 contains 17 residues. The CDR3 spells CASSLARDTLYTDTQYF.

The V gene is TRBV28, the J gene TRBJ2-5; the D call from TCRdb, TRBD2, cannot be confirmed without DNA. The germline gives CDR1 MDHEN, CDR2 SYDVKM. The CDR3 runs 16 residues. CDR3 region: CASSLRTSHYQETQYF.

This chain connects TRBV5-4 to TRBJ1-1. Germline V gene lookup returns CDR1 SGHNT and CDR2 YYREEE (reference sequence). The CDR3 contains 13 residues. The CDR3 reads CASSLSRNTEAFF.

The CDR3 spells CASSDQGSNQPQHF. The V call is TRBV6-1, the J call TRBJ1-5; TCRdb indicates TRBD1, and absent DNA this call remains unverified. The CDR3 extends over 14 amino acids. Germline V gene sequence: CDR1 MNHNS, CDR2 SASEGT.

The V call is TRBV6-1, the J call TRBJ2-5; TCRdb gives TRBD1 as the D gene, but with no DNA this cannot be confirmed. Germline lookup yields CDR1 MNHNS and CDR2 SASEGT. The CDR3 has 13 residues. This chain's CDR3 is CASSMTGLETQYF.

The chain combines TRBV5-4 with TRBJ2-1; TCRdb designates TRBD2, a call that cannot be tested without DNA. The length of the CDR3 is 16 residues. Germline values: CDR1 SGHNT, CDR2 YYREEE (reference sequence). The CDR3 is CASDNTRLAVYNEQFF.

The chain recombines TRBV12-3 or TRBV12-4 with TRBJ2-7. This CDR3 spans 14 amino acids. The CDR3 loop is CASSPSGTTYEQYF.

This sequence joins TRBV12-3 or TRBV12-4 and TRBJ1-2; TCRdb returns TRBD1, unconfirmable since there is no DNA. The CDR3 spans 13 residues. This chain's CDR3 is CASSFPGEDGYTF.

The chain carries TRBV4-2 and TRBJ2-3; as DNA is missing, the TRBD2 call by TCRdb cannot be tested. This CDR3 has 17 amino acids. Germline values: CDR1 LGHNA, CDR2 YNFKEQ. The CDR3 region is CASSQDPAGGGTDTQYF.

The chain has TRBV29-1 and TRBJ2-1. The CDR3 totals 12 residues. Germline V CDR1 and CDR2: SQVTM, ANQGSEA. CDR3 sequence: CSVEDLTREQFF.

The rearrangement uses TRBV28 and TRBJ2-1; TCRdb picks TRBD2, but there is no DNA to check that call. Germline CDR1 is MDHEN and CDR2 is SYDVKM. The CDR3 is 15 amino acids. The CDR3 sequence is CASRYTSLPAAEQFF.